This T cell receptor beta chain originates from a study of blood T cell repertoires in COVID-19 (dated by TCRdb to the early 2020s). About the full investigation: Samples covering the acute and convalescent phases of COVID-19 were provided by collaborators in the United States, Italy and Spain. The material from the prospective study consisted of cDNA or gDNA derived from T cells, B-cell-depleted T cells, or PBMCs. The dataset comprised deeply sampled blood TCRbeta repertoires from subjects exposed to, actively infected with, or recovered from COVID-19. The repertoires were made available in a free public database intended to serve as a resource for research on the immune response to SARS-CoV-2. The samples were drawn from two sources: the first 160 participants of the ongoing ImmuneRACE study, and 950 to 1,500 subjects contributed by 6 global collaborators. The sample metadata nearly always contained a de-identified subject ID, COVID-19 status, age in years and sex. Where available, HLA class I and class II types were obtained from metadata supplied by the sample provider rather than from assay-based typing.

Points the paper makes about the study in general: The quantity of clinical and demographic metadata differed by source and by participant and was supplied without curation.

This clone was observed once. No antigen is known for it. The sample holds no much larger clone one base away, and base qualities are not on file. CDR1 LNHDA and CDR2 SQIVND are derived from the germline V gene (reference sequence). CDR3 length: 16 amino acids, cysteine to phenylalanine. Just CDR3 DNA is preserved here, 48 bases in frame from base 1. The trim is 2 bases for V and 2 bases for J, with a gap of 13 bases between the germline ends. TCRbeta CDR3 regions were amplified from genomic DNA by means of the immunoSEQ Assay, a bias-controlled multiplex PCR. The paper's data handling went like this. Nucleated cell counts per sample were estimated from amplification of reference gene primers within the assay. To quantify the absolute abundance of each unique TCRbeta CDR3 rearrangement, sequence reads were collapsed and filtered. For each sample, productive Simpson clonality was calculated by taking the square root of Simpson's diversity index across productive rearrangements. TCRdb re-hosts the immuneACCESS table, in-frame sequences only. Its copies lack some clones; in the studies checked, an unresolved V gene accounts for under half of them, and the cause for the rest is not known. For V, J and clone size, that table is used; D and trimming come from the DNA. Counted in this sample were about 140,000 clones; roughly 84% of them appeared once. Jointly, the top ten make up 8.9% of the sample.

In Seattle, one collaborating source enrolled patients while the infection was active and tracked those patients longitudinally over the course of disease. The collaborating institutions used their own protocols to collect whole blood in K2EDTA tubes. For TCRbeta analysis, collaborator samples were shipped as frozen whole blood, as isolated PBMCs, or as DNA extracted from either sample type. The specimen sequenced was peripheral blood. The source is a young man with COVID-19, enrolled during active disease. This receptor chain uses TRBV19 and TRBJ2-1; a tentative D match to TRBD1 spans 5 bases. The DNA sequence is given as TGTGCCAGTAGTATACAAGGCCAGGGTGCCTACAATGAGCAGTTCTTC. The resulting protein is CASSIQGQGAYNEQFF.